Listed below are T cell receptor beta chains from one sample, sequenced in a study of cytomegalovirus exposure and HLA in healthy donors. Profiling relied on immunoSEQ multiplex PCR, and the TCRdb table lists in-frame clones only, not all of them. The table lists 110,000 to 150,000 clones, roughly 74% of them singletons, with about 2.2% in the top ten. Input material: PBMCs. The receptor source for this set is a young woman in good health and CMV-seropositive. Both conserved end residues are part of each CDR3. The D gene is left open where the match is weak. Rows may omit the clone size; those that give it use once, few, many or a size class.

abundance,v_gene,j_gene,d_gene,CDR3aa,CDR3nt
-,TRBV28,TRBJ1-1,-,CASSRGRGRGSNTEAFF,TGTGCCAGCAGCAGAGGGAGGGGGAGGGGGTCGAACACTGAAGCTTTCTTT
-,TRBV13,TRBJ2-7,-,CASSQSGEIYEQYF,TGTGCCAGCAGCCAATCAGGGGAGATCTACGAGCAGTACTTC
-,TRBV11-2,TRBJ1-2,-,CASSSGLPYGYTF,TGTGCCAGCAGCTCCGGACTTCCCTATGGCTACACCTTC
-,TRBV10-1,TRBJ2-7,-,CASSAGGTYEQYF,TGCGCCAGCAGTGCTGGAGGTACCTACGAGCAGTACTTC
-,TRBV6-5,TRBJ2-7,TRBD1,CATRDRGPYEQYF,TGTGCCACTCGGGACAGGGGACCCTACGAGCAGTACTTC
-,TRBV19,TRBJ1-1,-,CASSRGAGGTTEAFF,TGTGCCAGTAGTAGGGGAGCTGGGGGCACAACTGAAGCTTTCTTT
-,TRBV6-1,TRBJ1-1,TRBD1,CASRVGQGNTEAFF,TGTGCCAGCAGGGTGGGACAGGGCAACACTGAAGCTTTCTTT
-,TRBV6-4,TRBJ1-4,TRBD1,CASSDGFRGRNPQTNEKLFF,TGTGCCAGCAGTGACGGTTTCAGGGGGCGAAATCCTCAAACTAATGAAAAACTGTTTTTT
-,TRBV2,TRBJ1-1,TRBD1,CASSPGGRNTEAFF,TGTGCCAGCAGCCCAGGGGGACGGAACACTGAAGCTTTCTTT
-,TRBV5-1,TRBJ1-1,-,CASSLTPSGANTEAFF,TGCGCCAGCAGCTTAACACCCTCTGGGGCGAACACTGAAGCTTTCTTT
-,TRBV2,TRBJ2-5,TRBD1,CASREQGARETQYF,TGTGCCAGCAGGGAACAGGGGGCTAGGGAGACCCAGTACTTC
-,TRBV12-5,TRBJ1-5,TRBD1,CASGPTQLRQGSNQPQHF,TGTGCTAGTGGCCCGACTCAACTTAGACAGGGCTCGAATCAGCCCCAGCATTTT
-,TRBV11-2,TRBJ1-4,-,CASSLSTREKLFF,TGTGCCAGCAGCTTATCGACTCGTGAAAAACTGTTTTTT
-,TRBV28,TRBJ2-7,TRBD1,CASSLTTGGLYEQYF,TGTGCCAGCAGTTTAACGACAGGGGGCCTCTACGAGCAGTACTTC
-,TRBV4-2,TRBJ2-1,TRBD2,CASSQDNTAGGRNEQFF,TGTGCCAGCAGCCAAGATAATACAGCGGGGGGGCGGAATGAGCAGTTCTTC
-,TRBV7-8,TRBJ2-1,-,CASSLASGRYNEQFF,TGTGCCAGCAGCTTAGCGAGCGGGCGGTACAATGAGCAGTTCTTC
-,TRBV28,TRBJ2-3,TRBD2,CASRQLAGADTQYF,TGTGCCAGCAGGCAATTGGCGGGGGCAGATACGCAGTATTTT
-,TRBV5-5,TRBJ1-2,-,CASSPGVSEGYTF,TGTGCCAGCAGCCCAGGGGTATCGGAAGGCTACACCTTC
-,TRBV18,TRBJ1-2,-,CASSPGLLYGYTF,TGTGCCAGCTCACCCGGACTGCTCTATGGCTACACCTTC
-,TRBV2,TRBJ1-1,-,CASRTTVGATEAFF,TGTGCCAGCAGGACGACCGTCGGAGCGACTGAAGCTTTCTTT
-,TRBV4-2,TRBJ2-5,-,CASSQEEGRKGTQYF,TGTGCCAGCAGCCAAGAGGAGGGCCGGAAGGGGACCCAGTACTTC
-,TRBV19,TRBJ1-2,-,CASSARGYGYTF,TGTGCCAGTAGTGCCCGCGGCTATGGCTACACCTTC
-,TRBV4-3,TRBJ2-7,-,CASSQDSAGFSYEQYF,TGCGCCAGCAGCCAAGATTCGGCAGGGTTCTCCTACGAGCAGTACTTC
-,TRBV4-3,TRBJ2-3,TRBD2,CASSQVRGSGGRVDTQYF,TGCGCCAGCAGCCAAGTTAGGGGTAGCGGGGGCCGGGTAGATACGCAGTATTTT
-,TRBV7-2,TRBJ1-4,-,CASSHARGKLFF,TGTGCCAGCAGTCACGCGCGGGGAAAACTGTTTTTT
-,TRBV7-2,TRBJ2-7,TRBD1,CASSFGTGATYEQYF,TGTGCCAGCAGCTTCGGGACAGGGGCAACCTACGAGCAGTACTTC
-,TRBV4-1,TRBJ2-3,TRBD1,CASSQGSTGGGQDTQYF,TGCGCCAGCAGCCAAGGGTCTACAGGGGGCGGGCAAGATACGCAGTATTTT
-,TRBV5-4,TRBJ2-5,-,CASSSLGTKRKETQYF,TGTGCCAGCAGCTCCCTCGGGACAAAGCGAAAAGAGACCCAGTACTTC
-,TRBV15,TRBJ2-7,TRBD2,CATSRGDGGGYEQYF,TGTGCCACCAGCAGAGGGGATGGGGGGGGGTACGAGCAGTACTTC
-,TRBV4-1,TRBJ2-2,-,CASSQDGNTGELYF,TGCGCCAGCAGCCAAGACGGGAACACCGGGGAGCTGTATTTT
-,TRBV19,TRBJ1-1,TRBD1,CASAPTGVNTEAFF,TGTGCCAGTGCCCCCACAGGGGTGAACACTGAAGCTTTCTTT
-,TRBV30,TRBJ2-1,TRBD2,CAWSWSSGGKNEQFF,TGTGCCTGGAGTTGGTCTAGCGGGGGGAAGAATGAGCAGTTCTTC
few,TRBV29-1,TRBJ2-3,-,CSVGGFTDTQYF,TGCAGCGTTGGAGGATTCACAGATACGCAGTATTTT
-,TRBV19,TRBJ2-2,TRBD1,CASRKPGTGNTGELFF,TGTGCCAGTAGAAAACCTGGGACAGGGAACACCGGGGAGCTGTTTTTT
once,TRBV28,TRBJ2-5,-,CASYSGVATQYF,TGTGCCAGCTACTCGGGGGTCGCGACCCAGTACTTC
-,TRBV5-1,TRBJ2-3,-,CASSKGPGTDTQYF,TGCGCCAGCAGTAAGGGGCCTGGCACAGATACGCAGTATTTT
-,TRBV5-1,TRBJ2-4,TRBD1,CASSLQGASGAKNIQYF,TGCGCCAGCAGCCTTCAGGGGGCAAGTGGAGCCAAAAACATTCAGTACTTC
-,TRBV19,TRBJ2-7,-,CASPLGRYRGLDEQYF,TGTGCCAGTCCGCTCGGCCGTTACAGGGGACTCGACGAGCAGTACTTC
-,TRBV5-1,TRBJ1-5,-,CASSSGLAADQPQHF,TGCGCCAGCAGCTCAGGGTTAGCCGCGGATCAGCCCCAGCATTTT
few,TRBV18,TRBJ2-7,TRBD2,CASSSGLVSYEQYF,TGTGCCAGCTCATCAGGACTAGTTTCATACGAGCAGTACTTC
-,TRBV18,TRBJ2-5,-,CASSKTPQETQYF,TGTGCCAGCTCAAAAACGCCCCAGGAGACCCAGTACTTC
-,TRBV19,TRBJ2-7,-,CASSKLWNSYEQYF,TGTGCCAGTAGTAAATTATGGAACAGCTACGAGCAGTACTTC
once,TRBV7-9,TRBJ1-1,-,CASSLGAGFEAFF,TGTGCCAGCAGCTTAGGGGCGGGTTTTGAAGCTTTCTTT
-,TRBV15,TRBJ2-7,-,CATARSGTGTSYEQYF,TGTGCCACCGCAAGGAGCGGGACAGGTACCTCCTACGAGCAGTACTTC
-,TRBV9,TRBJ2-2,-,CASGRGAGELFF,TGTGCCAGCGGGAGGGGGGCCGGGGAGCTGTTTTTT
-,TRBV7-9,TRBJ2-3,-,CASSEKGVDTQYF,TGTGCCAGCAGCGAAAAGGGGGTAGATACGCAGTATTTT
few,TRBV19,TRBJ1-5,TRBD1,CASSIGTGGGQPQHF,TGTGCCAGTAGTATAGGGACAGGGGGGGGTCAGCCCCAGCATTTT
-,TRBV4-3,TRBJ1-5,-,CASSQGQDQPQHF,TGCGCCAGCAGCCAAGGACAGGATCAGCCCCAGCATTTT
-,TRBV5-1,TRBJ1-4,TRBD1,CASSPGRATGNEKLFF,TGCGCCAGCAGCCCGGGACGCGCGACAGGGAATGAAAAACTGTTTTTT
-,TRBV7-2,TRBJ1-2,-,CASQAPFRDYGYTF,TGTGCCAGCCAGGCCCCCTTCAGGGACTATGGCTACACCTTC
once,TRBV7-6,TRBJ2-7,-,CASSLAGAGVGHEQYF,TGTGCCAGCAGCTTAGCGGGAGCAGGAGTAGGCCACGAGCAGTACTTC
-,TRBV29-1,TRBJ1-1,-,CSVAVGMNTEAFF,TGCAGCGTTGCGGTGGGCATGAACACTGAAGCTTTCTTT